These 23 T cell receptor beta chains share one sample of origin, sequenced in a study of identical twins. One entry per CDR3 protein results from TCRdb running MiXCR on the 5' RACE reads. This sample has 700,000 or so distinct CDR3 sequences, with 8% to 9% found just once. The sample was also linked to a second study, of yellow fever vaccine responses in identical twins.

The sequenced sample consisted of PBMCs. The receptors derive from a woman in her late teens or twenties in good health.

This clonotype was seen more than once but under ten times. J is TRBJ1-3 and V is TRBV7-2; possibly TRBD1 for D (5 bases). V was pared by 4 bases and J by 4 bases, with 14 bases between. The CDR3 is 15 residues long. Germline V gene data show CDR1 as SGHTA and CDR2 as FQGNSA. The CDR3: CASSSNRIKGNTIYF. In DNA, the CDR3 is TGTGCCAGCAGCTCAAACAGGATTAAGGGAAACACCATATATTTT.

This rearrangement joins TRBV11-1 to TRBJ2-7; 8 nucleotides agree with TRBD1. CDR3 length equals 18 residues. V dropped 0 bases and J dropped 2; count of bases not matched to a gene: 12. Germline V gene sequence: CDR1 SGHAT, CDR2 FQDESV (reference sequence). The CDR3 DNA is TGTGCCAGCAGCTTAGCCTGGGACAGGTCTTCCACGCCCTACGAGCAGTACTTC. It encodes CASSLAWDRSSTPYEQYF.

This clonotype was seen once. The J gene is TRBJ2-7, the V gene TRBV14; possibly TRBD1 for D (5 bases). CDR3 length: 15 amino acids. Germline values: CDR1 SGHDN, CDR2 FVKESK. The V end was cut by 0 bases, the J end by 2 bases, with 11 bases between. In nucleotides, the CDR3 is TGTGCCAGCAGCCAAGATGGGGCAGCTACCTACGAGCAGTACTTC. This translates into CASSQDGAATYEQYF.

J is TRBJ2-1 and V is TRBV3-1; 12 positions match TRBD2. Trimming at V came to 4 bases and at J to 7 bases, leaving 8 bases not matched to a gene. The CDR3 is made up of 16 amino acids. Germline-derived CDR1 and CDR2 are LGHDT and YNNKEL (reference sequence). The CDR3, as DNA: TGTGCCAGCAGCCCTGGACTAGCGGGGTTTCGTAATGAGCAGTTCTTC. It yields the protein CASSPGLAGFRNEQFF.

The table lists this clonotype with a few counts. V usage is TRBV27 and J usage is TRBJ1-1; D unclear. The CDR3 sequence is 14 residues long. Germline assignment: CDR1 MNHEY and CDR2 SMNVEV (reference sequence). Trimming shortened V by 5 bases and J by 8 bases, and 18 bases separated the two germline ends. The CDR3 DNA sequence: TGTGCCAGCAGTCACAACACGCGCGGCGGGGAAGCTTTCTTT. Residues: CASSHNTRGGEAFF.

V is TRBV7-9 and J is TRBJ1-1; no reliable D call. The CDR3 length is 13 residues. V was cut by 2 bases and J by 3 bases, with 7 bases left in between. CDR1 and CDR2 from the germline V gene are SEHNR and FQNEAQ (reference sequence). This CDR3 reads CASSLWPDTEAFF. In DNA, the CDR3 is TGTGCCAGCAGCTTATGGCCCGACACTGAAGCTTTCTTT.

At least ten counts were recorded for this clonotype. The chain employs TRBV6-1 and TRBJ1-4; possible D gene TRBD1, 5 bases. Trimming took 5 bases from V and 7 from J, leaving 17 bases between them. This CDR3 is built from 15 residues. CDR1 and CDR2 (germline): MNHNS, SASEGT. This CDR3 is CASSTPFGGSEKLFF. The CDR3 DNA reads as TGTGCCAGCAGTACACCTTTTGGGGGGAGTGAAAAACTGTTTTTT.

This clonotype came up once. The DNA of the CDR3 is TGTGCCAGCAGTTTATCTGCCTCCGAATTCTACGAGCAGTACTTC. Translating it yields CASSLSASEFYEQYF. The chain combines TRBV27 with TRBJ2-7, with no clear D. The CDR3 totals 15 residues. The germline CDR1 and CDR2 sequences are MNHEY and SMNVEV (reference sequence). V gave up 0 bases and J gave up 3 bases, with 12 bases separating them.

The rearrangement joins TRBV24-1 to TRBJ2-3; possible D gene TRBD2, 5 bases. Germline V gives CDR1 KGHDR, CDR2 SFDVKD. V lost 9 bases and J lost 6, with 18 bases in between. This CDR3 spans 14 amino acids. The DNA for the CDR3 is TGTGCCACCGGCCTAGAACCAGGCGGGGATACGCAGTATTTT. Translated, it gives CATGLEPGGDTQYF.

This clonotype was found many times. This chain links TRBV3-1 with TRBJ2-1, with 7 bases matching TRBD2. The CDR3 has 17 amino acids. Trimming cost V 1 base and J 4 bases; bases outside gene matches: 10. Germline V gene sequence: CDR1 LGHDT, CDR2 YNNKEL (reference sequence). The CDR3, as DNA: TGTGCCAGCAGCCAAGTCATTCCGGGACTACAGTACAATGAGCAGTTCTTC. It translates to CASSQVIPGLQYNEQFF.

At least ten counts were recorded for this clonotype. This rearrangement joins TRBV7-2 to TRBJ2-2; unclear D gene. CDR3 length: 14 residues. V was cut by 4 bases and J by 8 bases, with 14 bases left in between. CDR1 and CDR2 (germline): SGHTA, FQGNSA. The CDR3 sequence: CASSSSTELGELFF. The CDR3 nucleotides read TGTGCCAGCAGCTCCAGCACAGAACTAGGGGAGCTGTTTTTT.

This clonotype was recorded at least ten times. The chain employs TRBV12-3 or TRBV12-4 and TRBJ2-7, with D tentatively TRBD1 or TRBD2 (5 bases each). The CDR3 extends over 13 amino acids. V lost 3 bases to trimming and J lost 2 bases, with 8 bases between them. CDR3 nucleotide sequence: TGTGCCAGCAGTTTGGGGGTACCCTACGAGCAGTACTTC. Protein: CASSLGVPYEQYF.

The chain joins TRBV10-3 to TRBJ2-5; weak D call: TRBD1 (6 bases). CDR1 and CDR2 from the germline V gene are ENHRY and SYGVKD. The CDR3 covers 13 residues. The ends were cut back, 3 bases at V and 4 bases at J, with 9 bases in the middle. For the CDR3, the DNA is TGTGCCATCAGTGAAGAAGGGGGAGAGACCCAGTACTTC. Translation: CAISEEGGETQYF.

The chain uses TRBV24-1 and TRBJ2-1; D not certain. V was cut by 3 bases and J by 5 bases, with 4 bases left in between. The length of the CDR3 is 12 residues. The V gene's germline CDR1 is KGHDR and CDR2 SFDVKD. CDR3 nucleotides: TGTGCCACCAGTGATCTGCACAATGAGCAGTTCTTC. Its translation: CATSDLHNEQFF.

This clonotype was recorded at least ten times. V is TRBV29-1 and J is TRBJ2-7; tentatively, D is TRBD1 (6 bases). The CDR3 is 13 amino acids. Germline V gene data show CDR1 as SQVTM and CDR2 as ANQGSEA. Trimming removed 5 bases from V and 2 bases from J, with 13 bases in between. The CDR3 sequence is CSVRDTSTYEQYF. The CDR3, as DNA: TGCAGCGTTCGGGACACATCCACCTACGAGCAGTACTTC.

In its sample, this clonotype was seen many times. The chain links TRBV5-1 to TRBJ2-3; D is uncertain. Germline V gene data show CDR1 as SGHRS and CDR2 as YFSETQ. V dropped 1 base and J dropped 3 bases, with 9 bases sitting between them. The CDR3 has 14 amino acids. The CDR3: CASSLIQMTDTQYF. In DNA, the CDR3 is TGCGCCAGCAGCTTGATCCAGATGACAGATACGCAGTATTTT. Full variable domain (missing parts from reference TRBV5-1 and TRBJ2-3): KAGVTQTPRYLIKTRGQQVTLSCSPISGHRSVSWYQQTPGQGLQFLFEYFSETQRNKGNFPGRFSGRQFSNSRSEMNVSTLELGDSALYLCASSLIQMTDTQYFGPGTRLTVL.

The chain links TRBV10-3 to TRBJ2-5; D gene uncertain. The CDR3 totals 11 residues. The V gene's germline CDR1 is ENHRY and CDR2 SYGVKD. The CDR3 DNA reads as TGTGACTCTGGACGGGAAGAGACCCAGTACTTC. Translated, it gives CDSGREETQYF.

The chain is built from TRBV12-5 and TRBJ2-7, with no clear D. Per the germline V gene, CDR1 is LGHNT and CDR2 is FRNRAP. The V gene lost 3 bases and the J gene lost 7 bases, with 7 bases spanning the gap. This CDR3 is 11 amino acids long. CDR3 DNA: TGTGCTAGTGGTTTCGGAAGGGAGCAGTACTTC. This gives the protein CASGFGREQYF.

This chain connects TRBV7-2 to TRBJ2-5, with D possibly being TRBD2 (5 bases). This CDR3 has 14 amino acids. The V gene's germline CDR1 is SGHTA and CDR2 FQGNSA. Trimming cost V 5 bases and J 2 bases, with 12 bases left between them. For the CDR3, the DNA is TGTGCCAGCAGCCTCGGGATTCCTCAAGAGACCCAGTACTTC. It codes for CASSLGIPQETQYF.

The chain has TRBV27 and TRBJ2-1; weak D call: TRBD1 (5 bases). The ends were cut back, 3 bases at V and 6 bases at J, with 21 bases in the middle. The CDR3 loop spans 17 amino acids. Germline V gene lookup returns CDR1 MNHEY and CDR2 SMNVEV (reference sequence). CDR3 sequence reads: CASSFSRTRNHLNEQFF. The CDR3 DNA follows: TGTGCCAGCAGTTTTTCCCGGACAAGGAACCACCTCAATGAGCAGTTCTTC.

The chain recombines TRBV7-2 with TRBJ2-2; maybe TRBD2 (6 bases). Germline assignment: CDR1 SGHTA and CDR2 FQGNSA. Trimming took 3 bases from V and 7 from J, leaving 9 bases between them. The CDR3 runs 13 residues. The CDR3 DNA is TGTGCCAGCAGCTTTACTAGCATCGGGGAGCTGTTTTTT. This sequence encodes CASSFTSIGELFF. Using reference TRBV7-2 and TRBJ2-2 for the parts outside the CDR3, the full variable domain is GAGVSQSPSNKVTEKGKDVELRCDPISGHTALYWYRQSLGQGLEFLIYFQGNSAPDKSGLPSDRFSAERTGGSVSTLTIQRTQQEDSAVYLCASSFTSIGELFFGEGSRLTVL.

This clonotype was seen ten or more times. The chain carries TRBV7-8 and TRBJ1-5; unclear D gene. CDR1 and CDR2 (germline): SGHVS, FQNEAQ. The CDR3 runs to 13 residues. Trimming took 3 bases from V and 6 from J, leaving 9 bases between them. The chain's CDR3 is CASSFLPGQPQHF. The CDR3 nucleotides read TGTGCCAGCAGCTTTCTTCCTGGTCAGCCCCAGCATTTT.

V is TRBV20-1 and J is TRBJ2-1; D is undetermined. The V gene's germline CDR1 is DFQATT and CDR2 SNEGSKA (reference sequence). V was cut by 8 bases and J by 3 bases, with 14 bases left in between. CDR3 length: 13 amino acids. CDR3 bases: TGCAGTACGTCCGGTACTCACTACAATGAGCAGTTCTTC. As protein: CSTSGTHYNEQFF.